Following are 12 T cell receptor beta chains from one sample sequenced in a study of cytomegalovirus exposure and HLA in healthy donors. The PCR made use of 60 Vbeta and 13 Jbeta primers. TCRdb keeps only in-frame clones here, not all; method: immunoSEQ multiplex PCR. The sample shows about 120,000 clones, about 80% of them seen only once. The sample was PBMCs. These receptors originate from a female donor in good health and CMV-seropositive.

This clone showed up just a few times. The chain's CDR3 is CASRTQGPNEKLFF. The CDR3 DNA reads as TGTGCCAGCAGGACACAGGGGCCCAATGAAAAACTGTTTTTT. The V and J genes are TRBV5-4 and TRBJ1-4, with 7 bases aligning to TRBD1. Unmatched junction bases numbered 6, after V lost 5 bases and J lost 5 bases. Germline V gene sequence: CDR1 SGHNT, CDR2 YYREEE (reference sequence). The CDR3 sequence is 14 residues long.

The CDR3 DNA is TGCGCCAGCAGCTTGGACAGCATGAACACTGAAGCTTTCTTT. Its translation: CASSLDSMNTEAFF. The rearrangement uses TRBV5-1 and TRBJ1-1, with D unresolved. CDR3 length: 14 residues. Trimming took 0 bases from V and 0 from J, leaving 6 bases between them. The germline V gene encodes CDR1 SGHRS and CDR2 YFSETQ.

This clone was observed a single time. The V call is TRBV30, the J call TRBJ2-7; TRBD2 is a possible D gene (6 bases). V lost 2 bases and J 4 bases, leaving 12 bases between the germline ends. CDR1 is GTSNPN and CDR2 is SVGIG in the germline V gene (reference sequence). The CDR3 covers 13 residues. The CDR3 protein is CAWSWGGVYEQYF. In DNA, the CDR3 is TGTGCCTGGAGTTGGGGAGGAGTATACGAGCAGTACTTC. Full variable domain (remainder filled in from reference TRBV30 and TRBJ2-7): SQTIHQWPATLVQPVGSPLSLECTVEGTSNPNLYWYRQAAGRGLQLLFYSVGIGQISSEVPQNLSASRPQDRQFILSSKKLLLSDSGFYLCAWSWGGVYEQYFGPGTRLTVT.

The CDR3 region has the DNA TGTGCCAGCAGCCCGGGACAGGGCACCTATGGCTACACCTTC. Translating gives CASSPGQGTYGYTF. The V gene is TRBV7-2, the J gene TRBJ1-2; 9 bases align to TRBD1. Germline V gene data show CDR1 as SGHTA and CDR2 as FQGNSA. V lost 5 bases, J lost 4 bases, and 5 bases stayed unmatched. This CDR3 spans 14 amino acids.

The chain has TRBV6-5 and TRBJ2-7; D uncertain. V lost 6 bases and J lost 0, with 12 bases in between. This CDR3 spans 14 amino acids. Germline V CDR1 and CDR2: MNHEY, SVGAGI. As DNA, the CDR3 is TGTGCCAGCAGACGCCGCGACACCTCCTACGAGCAGTACTTC. This translates into CASRRRDTSYEQYF.

The chain is built from TRBV7-3 and TRBJ2-1; TRBD2 aligns across 16 bases. From germline, CDR1 is SGHTA and CDR2 FQGTGA. The CDR3 length is 14 residues. V lost 5 bases to trimming and J lost 15 bases; unmatched junction nucleotides: 7. CDR3 sequence (DNA): TGTGCCAGCAGCGCGGGGACTAGCGGGGGGGCATTGTTCTTC. Translated, it gives CASSAGTSGGALFF.

The table lists this clone with a few counts. V is TRBV4-3 and J is TRBJ1-4; D call uncertain. The CDR3 extends over 11 amino acids. Trimming cost V 0 bases and J 17 bases, with 10 bases left between them. Germline values: CDR1 LGHNA, CDR2 YSLEER. Written as DNA, the CDR3 is TGCGCCAGCAGCCAAGATGGAGACCTCTTTTTT. Its protein product is CASSQDGDLFF.

This clone was counted only a few times. The CDR3 sequence is CASSQDGGQTPNSPLHF. The CDR3, as DNA: TGCGCCAGCAGCCAAGACGGAGGGCAGACACCCAATTCACCCCTCCACTTT. The chain carries TRBV4-1 and TRBJ1-6; D not resolved. CDR1 is MGHRA, CDR2 YSYEKL, per germline. CDR3 size: 17 residues. V was clipped by 0 bases and J by 7 bases, with 16 bases between them.

The chain employs TRBV2 and TRBJ1-4; D is perhaps TRBD1 (5 bases). Germline CDR1 is SNHLY and CDR2 is FYNNEI. This CDR3 is 13 amino acids long. The V end lost 7 bases, the J end lost 7 bases, and 13 bases lay between the germline ends. The CDR3 DNA reads as TGTGCCAGCAATGGTGACAGACTTGAAAAACTGTTTTTT. Amino acids: CASNGDRLEKLFF.

The chain joins TRBV5-6 to TRBJ1-2, with D perhaps TRBD1 (6 bases). The CDR3 consists of 15 residues. Germline V gives CDR1 SGHDT, CDR2 YYEEEE. V was trimmed by 1 base and J by 7 bases, leaving 17 bases between them. The CDR3 here is CASSLWHRVNLGYTF. The CDR3 DNA is TGTGCCAGCAGCTTGTGGCACAGGGTTAATCTTGGCTACACCTTC.

The J gene is TRBJ2-5, the V gene TRBV28, with D unresolved. Per the germline V gene, CDR1 is MDHEN and CDR2 is SYDVKM. The CDR3 runs 16 residues. V lost 5 bases to trimming and J lost 1 base, with 17 bases between them. CDR3 loop: CASSLTPTSVQETQYF. CDR3 in DNA: TGTGCCAGCAGTCTCACTCCCACCTCCGTCCAAGAGACCCAGTACTTC.

This chain links TRBV5-1 with TRBJ2-6; 9 bases map to TRBD1. Germline loops: CDR1 SGHRS, CDR2 YFSETQ. V shed 3 bases, J shed 4 bases, and the junction held 11 bases outside the gene matches. This CDR3 region has 18 residues. DNA for the CDR3: TGCGCCAGCAGCTCCCCGGACAGGGGTTTTTCAGGGGCCAACGTCCTGACTTTC. It translates to CASSSPDRGFSGANVLTF.